This T cell receptor beta chain was recovered during a study of blood T cells in healthy people across ages. General observations from the study: Observed TCR beta diversity showed a strong correlation with the percentage of naive T cells as measured by flow cytometry.

It was with a sample-barcoded 5' primer and a J-beta primer mix that a second PCR of roughly 7 to 12 cycles was run. TCRdb used MiXCR to reprocess the 5' RACE reads, holding one entry per CDR3 protein. The sample contains around 800,000 distinct CDR3 sequences, approximately 24% of which appear only once. As to this clonotype: Its antigen is undetermined.

The donors, all healthy, were Caucasians living in Russia, aged about 6 to 100. This same sample was also taken into another study, of T cells of mothers and their children. This second report adds: Study donors consisted of a few healthy Caucasian mothers and their six children.

Input material: blood. The source of this sequence is a boy aged 5 to 17 in good health.

Here the CDR3 reads CASSLRGSISYNEQFF. The CDR3 bases are TGTGCCAGCAGCTTACGGGGCAGCATCTCCTACAATGAGCAGTTCTTC. V is TRBV7-9 and J is TRBJ2-5, with D tentatively TRBD1 or TRBD2 (5 bases each). Gene TRBJ2-1 matches the end of the DNA better, so the J call may be wrong. Germline V lookup: CDR1 SEHNR, CDR2 FQNEAQ (reference sequence). The CDR3 length is 16 residues.